The source of this T cell receptor (beta chain) is a study of cytomegalovirus exposure and HLA in healthy donors. Both 60 Vbeta primers and 13 Jbeta primers went into the PCR. Generated by immunoSEQ multiplex PCR, the TCRdb table keeps only in-frame clones and is missing some. The sample lists roughly 120,000 clones, around 80% occurring once. Trimming removed 0 bases from V and 8 bases from J, with 11 bases in between. The CDR3 covers 14 residues. The germline V gene has CDR1 LGHNA and CDR2 YNFKEQ. The study's findings and limits: Per published reports, the classifier diagnosed cytomegalovirus status with high specificity and sensitivity. With further analysis later on, most CMV-associated TCR beta chains appeared HLA-restricted.

The table lists this clone with a count of one. Its target is not known. The sequenced sample consisted of PBMCs. The TCR comes from a woman aged 25 to 39 in good health and CMV-seronegative. The chain couples TRBV4-2 to TRBJ2-1; weak D call: TRBD1 (6 bases). CDR3 sequence: CASSQEAGDHEQFF. The DNA for the CDR3 is TGTGCCAGCAGCCAAGAGGCAGGGGATCATGAGCAGTTCTTC.